The T cell receptor beta chain described here comes from a study of long-term antiretroviral therapy in people with HIV. CDR3 length equals 13 residues. Between the trimmed V and J ends, which lost 7 bases and 1 base, there was a span of 10 bases. Germline CDR1 reads SGHDN; CDR2 reads FVKESK. Running of the v3.0 immunoSEQ assay took place at survey level. Repertoires were generated with immunoSEQ multiplex PCR, while TCRdb's copy carries only in-frame clones and drops some. Among about 35,000 clones listed, 70% to 90% were seen once. The chain uses TRBV14 and TRBJ1-1, with D perhaps matching TRBD1 (5 bases). Sequencing was performed on unsorted PBMCs, taken 2.2 years after starting antiretroviral therapy. The clonotype was recovered from a man aged 18 to 30 with HIV. CDR3 coding DNA: TGTGCCAGCAACAGAAGGGGGAACACTGAAGCTTTCTTT. Protein product: CASNRRGNTEAFF.